This T cell receptor beta chain was obtained from a study of blood T cell repertoires in COVID-19. About the study: The samples span acute and convalescent COVID-19 from the United States, Italy and Spain. PBMCs, B-cell-depleted T cells, or T cells provided the cDNA or gDNA that made up the material.

The CDR3 extends over 15 amino acids. V was trimmed by 2 bases and J by 3 bases, leaving 11 bases between them. Germline V gene lookup returns CDR1 SGHDN and CDR2 FVKESK. Authors' data handling: Quantification of nucleated cells was approximated via reference gene primer amplification. The method was immunoSEQ multiplex PCR; TCRdb's version includes in-frame clones alone and lacks a portion of them. The V and J calls and the clone size are those of that table, but D and trimming were determined from the DNA. The table includes under 450,000 clones, 80% to 90% detected once. Seattle researchers signed up patients amid active infection and tracked them longitudinally.

The clonotype was recovered from a woman in her sixties with COVID-19, enrolled during active disease. Sequenced: peripheral blood. V is TRBV14 and J is TRBJ1-3, with D possibly being TRBD1 (5 bases). CDR3 region: CASSQPTGFGNTIYF. Written as DNA, the CDR3 is TGTGCCAGCAGCCAACCCACAGGTTTTGGAAACACCATATATTTT.